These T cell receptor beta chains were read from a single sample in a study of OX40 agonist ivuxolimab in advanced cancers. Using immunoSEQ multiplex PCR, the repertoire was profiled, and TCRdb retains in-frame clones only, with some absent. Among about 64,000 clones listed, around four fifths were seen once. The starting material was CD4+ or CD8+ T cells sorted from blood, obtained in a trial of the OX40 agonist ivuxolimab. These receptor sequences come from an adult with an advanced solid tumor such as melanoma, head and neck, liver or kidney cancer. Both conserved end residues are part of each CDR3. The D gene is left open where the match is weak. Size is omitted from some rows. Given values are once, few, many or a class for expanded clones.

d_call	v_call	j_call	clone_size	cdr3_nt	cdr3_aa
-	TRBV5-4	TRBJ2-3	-	TGTGCCAGCAGCTTGGGGCTGTCAGGCACAGATACGCAGTATTTT	CASSLGLSGTDTQYF
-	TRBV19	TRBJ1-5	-	TGTGCCAGTAGTATTAAGAGGAATCAGCCCCAGCATTTT	CASSIKRNQPQHF
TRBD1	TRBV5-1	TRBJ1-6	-	TGCGCCAGCAGCTTGGAAGGGACAGGGGATTCACCCCTCCACTTT	CASSLEGTGDSPLHF
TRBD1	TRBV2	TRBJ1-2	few	TGTGCCAGCAGTGAGGCCCTTCGGCATCCAGGACAGGGGGCTTTACAGAATGGCTACACCTTC	CASSEALRHPGQGALQNGYTF
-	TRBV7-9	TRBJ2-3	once	TGTGCCAGCAGTCCTAAACCCACAGATACGCAGTATTTT	CASSPKPTDTQYF
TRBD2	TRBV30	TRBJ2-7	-	TGTGCCTGGAACCTAGGGACTAGCGTCTACTACGAGCAGTACTTC	CAWNLGTSVYYEQYF
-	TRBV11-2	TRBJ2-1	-	TGTGCCAGCAGCTCGAGCGGAGGCCACAATGAGCAGTTCTTC	CASSSSGGHNEQFF
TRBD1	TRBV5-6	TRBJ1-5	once	TGTGCCAGCAGCACCCGGACAGGGCGGCAGCCCCAGCATTTT	CASSTRTGRQPQHF
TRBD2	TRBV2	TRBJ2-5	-	TGTGCCAGCAGAGGCGCGGGGGGGCAAGAGACCCAGTACTTC	CASRGAGGQETQYF
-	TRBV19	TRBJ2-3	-	TGTGCCAGTAGTATTTCCGGACCCAGCACAGATACGCAGTATTTT	CASSISGPSTDTQYF
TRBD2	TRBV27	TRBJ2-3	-	TGTGCCAGCAGCACCCAATCGGCCTCGCGGGAGGGGCGGTATCGGGTAACGCAGTATTTT	CASSTQSASREGRYRVTQYF
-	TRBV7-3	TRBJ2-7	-	TGTGCCAGCAGCCAAAAAATCTCCGAGCAGTACTTC	CASSQKISEQYF
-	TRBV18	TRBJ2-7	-	TGTGCCAGCTCACCAAAAACCGAGCAGTACTTC	CASSPKTEQYF
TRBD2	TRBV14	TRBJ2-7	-	TGTGCCAGCAGCCACGGACTAGCGGGGGGGTTTTACGAGCAGTACTTC	CASSHGLAGGFYEQYF
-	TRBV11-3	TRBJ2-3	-	TGTGCCAGCAGTTACGGGGAATCTAGCACAGATACGCAGTATTTT	CASSYGESSTDTQYF
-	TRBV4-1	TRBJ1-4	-	TGCGCCAGCAGCCAAGATGGAAAGGGGCTCGAAAAACTGTTTTTT	CASSQDGKGLEKLFF
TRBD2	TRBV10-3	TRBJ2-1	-	TGTGCCATTAGAGACGAAGGACTAGCGGGAGTTGAGCAGTTCTTC	CAIRDEGLAGVEQFF
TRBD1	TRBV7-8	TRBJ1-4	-	TGTGCCAGCAGCTTAGATTTCGGGACAGGGACTGAAAAACTGTTTTTT	CASSLDFGTGTEKLFF
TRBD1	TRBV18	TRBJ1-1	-	TGTGCCAGCTCACTTGGGACAGACCACACTGAAGCTTTCTTT	CASSLGTDHTEAFF
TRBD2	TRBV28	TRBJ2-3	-	TGTGCCAGCAGCTCTAGCGGGAGGGCCACAGATACGCAGTATTTT	CASSSSGRATDTQYF
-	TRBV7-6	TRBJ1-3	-	TGTGCCAGCAGCTTAGGCCCTAACTCTGGAAACACCATATATTTT	CASSLGPNSGNTIYF
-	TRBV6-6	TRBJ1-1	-	TGTGCCAGCAGAGATAGGGACTGGGGGAACACTGAAGCTTTCTTT	CASRDRDWGNTEAFF
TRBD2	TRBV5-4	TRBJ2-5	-	TGTGCCAGCAGCTTGGTGGCGGGAGGCGCCAAAGAGACCCAGTACTTC	CASSLVAGGAKETQYF
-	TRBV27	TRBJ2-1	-	TGTGCCAGCAGTTTCACCACCCCCTTCCGCTCCTACAATGAGCAGTTCTTC	CASSFTTPFRSYNEQFF
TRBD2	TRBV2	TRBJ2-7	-	TGTGCCAGCTTAGCGGGGGGCTTACCCTACGAGCAGTACTTC	CASLAGGLPYEQYF
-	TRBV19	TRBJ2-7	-	TGTGCCAGTAGCGCGGGACAGACCTACGAGCAGTACTTC	CASSAGQTYEQYF
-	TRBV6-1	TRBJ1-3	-	TGTGCCAGCAGTGCAGGGATGGTGATTAACACCATATATTTT	CASSAGMVINTIYF
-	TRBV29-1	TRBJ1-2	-	TGCAGCGTTGACAGCCACTTCAACTATGGCTACACCTTC	CSVDSHFNYGYTF
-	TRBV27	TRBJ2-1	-	TGTGCCAGCAGTTTTTTGGGGGCCGTTAACAATGAGCAGTTCTTC	CASSFLGAVNNEQFF
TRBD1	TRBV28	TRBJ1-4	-	TGTGCCAGCAGTTCTTTCGGGACAGCCCGTGAAAAACTGTTTTTT	CASSSFGTAREKLFF
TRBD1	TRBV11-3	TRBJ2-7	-	TGTGCCAGCAGCTTAGTTGGGTGGATACAGGGGGCCAACGAGCAGTACTTC	CASSLVGWIQGANEQYF
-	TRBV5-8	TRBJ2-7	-	TGTGCCAGCAGTTTTCGTGCAGGGCTGGACTACGAGCAGTACTTC	CASSFRAGLDYEQYF
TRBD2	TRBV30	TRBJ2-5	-	TGTGCCTGGAGTGTACGGGCGGGAGGAAACCAAGAGACCCAGTACTTC	CAWSVRAGGNQETQYF
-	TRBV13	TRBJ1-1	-	TGTGCCAGCAGCTTAGAGGGTTGGACTGAAGCTTTCTTT	CASSLEGWTEAFF
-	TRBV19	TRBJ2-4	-	TGTGCCAGTAGTATAGAGACGGTGGGAGGGGGCAAAAACATTCAGTACTTC	CASSIETVGGGKNIQYF
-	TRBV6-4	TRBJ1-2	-	TGTCCCCCCCCGGGCAGGAATTATGGCTACACCTTC	CPPPGRNYGYTF
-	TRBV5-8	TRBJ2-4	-	TGTGCCAGCAGCTTGCAGCCTGGGGAAAACATTCAGTACTTC	CASSLQPGENIQYF
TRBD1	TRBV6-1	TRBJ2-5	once	TGTGCCAGCAGTGGTAAGACAGGGGGCGTAGAGACCCAGTACTTC	CASSGKTGGVETQYF
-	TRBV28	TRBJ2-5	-	TGTGCCAGCAGCAATCAGGAGGGCAGGGGAGCGACCCAGTACTTC	CASSNQEGRGATQYF
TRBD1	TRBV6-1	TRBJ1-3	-	TGTGCCAGCAGTGAAAAGACAGGGACTGGAAACACCATATATTTT	CASSEKTGTGNTIYF
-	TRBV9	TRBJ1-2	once	TGTGCCAGCAGCGTAGACGGGAATGGCTACACCTTC	CASSVDGNGYTF
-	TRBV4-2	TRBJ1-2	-	TGTGCCAGCAGCCAAGAACCCACCTATGGCTACACCTTC	CASSQEPTYGYTF
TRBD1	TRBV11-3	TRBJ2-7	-	TGTGCCAGCAGCCGAGGGGGCCCCTACGAGCAGTACTTC	CASSRGGPYEQYF
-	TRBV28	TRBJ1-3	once	TGTGCCAGCAGTTTGGTGGAGGGTAGTGTCTCTGGAAACACCATATATTTT	CASSLVEGSVSGNTIYF
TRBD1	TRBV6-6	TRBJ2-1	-	TGTGCCAGCAGTACGAGGGCAGGGGGCATCGGCAATGAGCAGTTCTTC	CASSTRAGGIGNEQFF
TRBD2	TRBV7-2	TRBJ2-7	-	TGTGCCAGCAGCTTAGAGGGTTGGGCGGACCCCCGGGAGGTGCAGTACTTC	CASSLEGWADPREVQYF
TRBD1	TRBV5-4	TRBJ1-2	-	TGTGCCAGCAGCTTGACCGGGACAGGGGGCGGCTACACCTTC	CASSLTGTGGGYTF
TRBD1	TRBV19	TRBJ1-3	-	TGTGCCAGTAGTATAGCTCGGGACAGTGACTCTGGAAACACCATATATTTT	CASSIARDSDSGNTIYF
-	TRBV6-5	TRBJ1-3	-	TGTGCCAGCAGTCTTAACAGGAATACTGGAAACACCATATATTTT	CASSLNRNTGNTIYF
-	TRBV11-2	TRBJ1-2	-	TGTGCCAGCAGCTTGGAACAGCTTTATGGCTACACCTTC	CASSLEQLYGYTF